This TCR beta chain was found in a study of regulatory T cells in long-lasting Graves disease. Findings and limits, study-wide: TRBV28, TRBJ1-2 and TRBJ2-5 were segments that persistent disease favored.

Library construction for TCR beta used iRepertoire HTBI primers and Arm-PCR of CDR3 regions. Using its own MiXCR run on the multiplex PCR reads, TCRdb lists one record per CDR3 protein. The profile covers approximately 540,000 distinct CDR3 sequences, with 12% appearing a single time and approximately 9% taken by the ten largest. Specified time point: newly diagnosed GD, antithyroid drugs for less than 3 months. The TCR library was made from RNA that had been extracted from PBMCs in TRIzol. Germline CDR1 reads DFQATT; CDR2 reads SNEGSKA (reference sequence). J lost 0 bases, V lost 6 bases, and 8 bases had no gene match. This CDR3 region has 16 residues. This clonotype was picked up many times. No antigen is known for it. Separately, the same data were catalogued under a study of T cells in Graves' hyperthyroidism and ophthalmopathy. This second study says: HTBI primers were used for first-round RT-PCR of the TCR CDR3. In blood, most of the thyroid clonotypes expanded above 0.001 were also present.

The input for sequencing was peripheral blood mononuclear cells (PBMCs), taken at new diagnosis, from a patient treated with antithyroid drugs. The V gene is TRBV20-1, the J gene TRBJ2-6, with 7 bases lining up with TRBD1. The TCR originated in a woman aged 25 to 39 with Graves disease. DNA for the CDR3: TGCAGTGCCCAGGGAAGGGGGCACTCTGGGGCCAACGTCCTGACTTTC. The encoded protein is CSAQGRGHSGANVLTF.